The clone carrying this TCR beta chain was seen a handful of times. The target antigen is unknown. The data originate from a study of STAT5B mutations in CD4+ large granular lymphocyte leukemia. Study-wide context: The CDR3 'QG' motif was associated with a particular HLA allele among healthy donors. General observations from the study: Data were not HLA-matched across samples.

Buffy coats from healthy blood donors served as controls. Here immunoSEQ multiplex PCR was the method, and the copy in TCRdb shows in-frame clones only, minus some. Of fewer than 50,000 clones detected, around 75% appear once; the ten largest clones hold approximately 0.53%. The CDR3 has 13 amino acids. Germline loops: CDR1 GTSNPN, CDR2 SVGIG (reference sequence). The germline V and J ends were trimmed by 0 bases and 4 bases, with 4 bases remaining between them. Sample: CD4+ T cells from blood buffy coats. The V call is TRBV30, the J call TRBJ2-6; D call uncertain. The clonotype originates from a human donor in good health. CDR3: CAWSVGGANVLTF. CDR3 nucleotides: TGTGCCTGGAGTGTCGGGGGGGCCAACGTCCTGACTTTC.